This TCR beta chain came from a study of blood T cell repertoires in COVID-19. As for the study in general: Collection of acute and convalescent COVID-19 samples took place in the United States, Italy and Spain. PBMCs, B-cell-depleted T cells, or T cells were the source of the cDNA or gDNA that made up the material.

Per the original data handling: Cell counts per sample came from amplifying reference gene primers. Produced via immunoSEQ multiplex PCR; TCRdb's table is partial and in-frame only. Clonal size and the V and J genes are those of that table, whereas D and trimming came from the DNA. This table has over 45,000 clones, 75% to 90% appearing once. The germline V gene has CDR1 SGHTA and CDR2 FQGNSA. CDR3 length: 14 amino acids. Trimming stripped 3 bases from V and 4 bases from J, with 7 bases between. The genes are TRBV7-2 and TRBJ1-6; weak D call: TRBD1 (5 bases). Sequenced input: peripheral blood. This receptor was obtained from a woman aged 60-75 years with acute or convalescent COVID-19. The CDR3 loop reads CASSFRGYNSPLHF. CDR3 coding DNA: TGTGCCAGCAGCTTTCGGGGGTATAATTCACCCCTCCACTTT.